This T cell receptor beta chain came from a study of radiation and T cells in renal cell carcinoma. Points from the study as a whole: From baseline, blood top tumor clonotypes peaked at 2 weeks post-radiation.

With 4 bases removed from V and 3 bases from J, the gap between germline ends came to 9 bases. The CDR3 covers 13 residues. The germline V gene has CDR1 SGHRS and CDR2 YFSETQ. About this clone: Its antigen is not identified.

Time point given: blood 4 weeks post-SBRT, at nephrectomy. Documented treatment: 15 Gy SBRT to primary tumor, nephrectomy 4 weeks later. Serial blood draws occurred at baseline and 2 and 4 weeks post-SBRT. The patient's renal cell carcinoma had clear cell pathology. Assay used: immunoSEQ multiplex PCR; TCRdb lists only in-frame clones, some missing. Of 150,000 to 200,000 clones in the sample, about 85% are singletons; the top ten hold approximately 10%. V and J are TRBV5-1 and TRBJ2-3; D not certain. The sequence derives from a woman aged 50 to 60 with renal cell carcinoma. Here the sequenced sample was blood, taken from a patient whose treatment included radiotherapy and nephrectomy. DNA of the CDR3: TGCGCCAGCAGCCTCCCCCCGACAGATACGCAGTATTTT. It yields the protein CASSLPPTDTQYF.